This T cell receptor beta chain emerged from a study of blood T cells in healthy people across ages (dated by TCRdb to about 2015). General notes on the study: In model experiments, template switching captured roughly one uniquely barcoded TCR beta cDNA molecule for every two T cells. The study measured age-related changes in TCR beta repertoire diversity using deep sequencing normalized with unique cDNA molecular identifiers. Four age groups were formed from the donors: young (average approximately 15 years), middle-aged (more than 35), aged (about 62) and long-lived (less than 85). Donors of different ages were randomly distributed across sequencing lanes to avoid experimental bias. The study analyzed two additional independent replicas of 1 million unique cDNA reads from the same blood draw for two donors, one aged 18 to 30 and one aged 80 or older. Paper-wide results and their limitations: A strong correlation was found between observed TCR beta diversity and the percentage of naive T cells measured by flow cytometry. Bulk unsorted PBMC profiling prevented conclusive comparison of naive and antigen-experienced compartments. Compared with the aged group, the long-lived group had more naive CD4+ T cells, fewer expanded clones and increased TCR diversity, a pattern suggesting age selection. Estimates of total diversity based on one million sequenced T cells were considered lower bounds and underestimates. Observed TCR beta diversity per million T cells fell roughly linearly with age, and a significant reduction was already apparent by age around 39. Because donor CMV infection status was unknown, age-related changes in expanded clonotypes were potentially confounded.

Its CDR3 holds 16 amino acids, cysteine through phenylalanine. The CDR3 DNA has 48 bases and is translated from base 1. V is shortened by 2 bases, J by 0 bases, and the region joining them spans 11 bases. CDR1 MNHEY and CDR2 SMNVEV were looked up in the germline V gene (reference sequence). Concerning this clonotype itself: The antigen it binds to is not known. Nothing much larger sits one base from this clone, and base qualities are not available.

Donors were 39 systemically healthy Caucasian individuals from Russia aged roughly 6 to 90 years. Each donor gave roughly 9.5 milliliters of peripheral blood, collected into EDTA-treated Vacutainer tubes. PBMCs were isolated by Ficoll-Paque density-gradient centrifugation, with at least 7 million obtained per sample. Total RNA, at least 5 micrograms per sample, was extracted from PBMCs with Trizol reagent. For every donor, flow cytometry on a PBMC aliquot measured the percentage of naive CD45RAhigh/CD27high T cells. Library method: 5' RACE. The sequencing machine was an Illumina HiSeq 2500. A second PCR of 7 to 11 cycles was performed with a sample-barcoded 5' primer and a J-beta primer mix. A template-switch 5' adaptor carrying 12 random nucleotides introduced a unique molecular identifier onto each TCR beta cDNA molecule. Each sample yielded at least 3 million CDR3-containing paired-end reads. First-strand cDNA was synthesized from all RNA with the Mint cDNA synthesis kit, primed by a TRBC-specific oligonucleotide. All cDNA was treated with uracil-DNA glycosylase and then went through a first 18-cycle PCR with the universal primers M1SS and BC2_uni_R. The published analysis was carried out like this. Each sample was normalized by randomly selecting 1 million high-quality reads, each carrying a distinct molecular identifier. Reads with shared molecular identifiers were discarded instead of being binned into consensus sequences. MiTCR, with a Q25 quality threshold and the strictest error-elimination algorithm, was used for CDR3 identification, clonotype clustering and error correction. A nonparametric unseen species model with Euler transformation was used to estimate lower-bound total TCR beta diversity. TCRdb trimmed public reads at Q25 via fastp, called clones via MiXCR and kept in-frame beta chains. Rows merge per CDR3 protein into single entries with the most common DNA and genes. TCRdb's processing, not the study's, gives the V and J calls here. This sample comprises 1,100,000 or so distinct CDR3 sequences, 40% to 55% of them detected only once. Jointly, the top ten make up 15% to 20% of the sample.

Material for sequencing was blood. This receptor was obtained from a woman aged 55-70 years in good health. The chain links TRBV27 with TRBJ2-1, with TRBD2 perhaps the D gene, on 6 matching bases. This receptor has the CDR3 CASSLTRESSYNEQFF. The bases are TGTGCCAGCAGTTTAACCCGGGAGAGCTCCTACAATGAGCAGTTCTTC.